This TCR beta chain came from a study of T-cell memory formation after mild COVID-19. General study results and limits: There were some responding clones in pre-infection memory, which suggested that cross-reactive memory had joined.

This CDR3 contains 14 residues. CDR1 is MNHEY and CDR2 is SVGAGI in the germline V gene. V lost 0 bases and J lost 8, with 10 bases in between. In TCRdb, the 5' RACE reads were re-called with MiXCR into one record per CDR3 protein. The sample records approximately 500,000 distinct CDR3 sequences, more than 20% being singletons. Comments on this clonotype: Its antigen remains unknown.

This sequence joins TRBV6-5 and TRBJ1-4, with D unclear. The origin of this receptor is an adult woman who had mild COVID-19 (a few samples of this study predate the infection). Cell type and time point are not known. The sequencing input was PBMCs or a T cell subset sorted from them (not recorded which). CDR3 residues: CASSYSSDKEKLFF. CDR3 nucleotide sequence: TGTGCCAGCAGTTACTCGAGTGATAAAGAAAAACTGTTTTTT.